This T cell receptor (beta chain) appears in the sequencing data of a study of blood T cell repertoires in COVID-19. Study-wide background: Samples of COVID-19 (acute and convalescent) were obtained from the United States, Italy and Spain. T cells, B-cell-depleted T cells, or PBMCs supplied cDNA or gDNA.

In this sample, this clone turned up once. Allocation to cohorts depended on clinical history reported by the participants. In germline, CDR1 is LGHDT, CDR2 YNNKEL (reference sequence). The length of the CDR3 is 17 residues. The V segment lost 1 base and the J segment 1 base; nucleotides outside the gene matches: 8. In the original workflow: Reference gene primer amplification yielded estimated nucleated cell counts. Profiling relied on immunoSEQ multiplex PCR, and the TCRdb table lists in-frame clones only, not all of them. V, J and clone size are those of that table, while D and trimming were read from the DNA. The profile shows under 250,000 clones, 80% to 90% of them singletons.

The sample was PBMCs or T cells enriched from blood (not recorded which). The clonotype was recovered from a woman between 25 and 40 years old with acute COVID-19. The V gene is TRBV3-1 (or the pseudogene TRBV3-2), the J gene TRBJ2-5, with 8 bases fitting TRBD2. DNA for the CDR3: TGTGCCAGCAGCCAAGTTGGGACTAGGAGTTCCCAAGAGACCCAGTACTTC. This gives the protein CASSQVGTRSSQETQYF.